The 7 T cell receptor beta chains listed next were all sequenced from one sample in a study of shared clonotypes between healthy human individuals. Some clones are missing from TCRdb's copy, which holds only in-frame ones; the method was immunoSEQ multiplex PCR. The sample contains about 800,000 clones, 95% to 97% of which appear only once. CD45RO-negative, CCR7-positively selected cells formed the naive CD8 fraction, excluding terminally differentiated effector memory CD45RA+ cells. The sequenced sample consisted of naive CD8+ T cells sorted from blood. These receptor sequences come from a man in his thirties or forties in good health.

This clone has only one observation. The gene calls are TRBV4-1 and TRBJ2-5; tentative D call: TRBD2 (5 bases). The V end was cut by 3 bases, the J end by 3 bases, with 20 bases between. This CDR3 has 17 amino acids. CDR1 is MGHRA, CDR2 YSYEKL, per germline. The CDR3 DNA follows: TGCGCCAGCAGCCATAGATGGGGTGGAGGCCCCAAAGAGACCCAGTACTTC. This translates into CASSHRWGGGPKETQYF.

The chain links TRBV28 to TRBJ1-1; the D gene is possibly TRBD1 (6 bases). From germline, CDR1 is MDHEN and CDR2 SYDVKM. V was shortened by 3 bases and J by 5 bases, with 13 bases between the two germline ends. The CDR3 runs 14 residues. The CDR3, as DNA: TGTGCCAGCAGTTTCTTGGGGGCTAGTACTGAAGCTTTCTTT. Translation gives CASSFLGASTEAFF.

The rearrangement uses TRBV27 and TRBJ2-1, with 9 bases that match TRBD1. The CDR3 sequence is 16 residues long. V lost 5 bases and J lost 6; bases outside the gene matches: 11. From germline, CDR1 is MNHEY and CDR2 SMNVEV (reference sequence). The CDR3 nucleotides are TGTGCCAGCAGTCCTTCACAGGGGGCGCACGGCAATGAGCAGTTCTTC. Translated: CASSPSQGAHGNEQFF.

This chain connects TRBV27 to TRBJ2-2; 9 nucleotides line up with TRBD2. With 6 bases clipped from V and 6 bases from J, the junction kept 8 bases outside the gene matches. Germline loops: CDR1 MNHEY, CDR2 SMNVEV (reference sequence). The CDR3 has 15 residues. The CDR3 nucleotides read TGTGCCAGCAGGTCTATAGCGGGAGCGCCCGGGGAGCTGTTTTTT. Translating it yields CASRSIAGAPGELFF.

The chain employs TRBV5-1 and TRBJ2-1; 7 bases fit TRBD1. CDR1 SGHRS and CDR2 YFSETQ come from the germline V gene. The CDR3 consists of 13 residues. V lost 5 bases to trimming and J lost 8 bases; unmatched junction nucleotides: 7. The CDR3 DNA reads as TGCGCCAGCAGGATAGGGGGCTTTTATGAGCAGTTCTTC. Its translation is CASRIGGFYEQFF.

Worth noting for this clone: Additional DNA sequences in this sample encode the identical CDR3. V gene TRBV18 combines with J gene TRBJ2-7; 10 bases fit TRBD1. J was trimmed by 3 bases and V by 6 bases; bases with no gene match: 5. Germline loops: CDR1 KGHSH, CDR2 LQKENI. This CDR3 has 14 residues. CDR3 coding DNA: TGTGCCAGCTCGACCGGGACAGGGGTCTACGAGCAGTACTTC. It codes for CASSTGTGVYEQYF.

CDR3 in amino acids: CASSPGPDELFF. The CDR3 DNA is TGTGCCAGCAGCCCCGGCCCGGATGAACTGTTTTTT. The V and J genes are TRBV7-9 and TRBJ1-4, with D unresolved. CDR3 size: 12 residues. V lost 5 bases to trimming and J lost 12 bases, with 13 bases between them. Germline CDR1 reads SEHNR; CDR2 reads FQNEAQ (reference sequence).